These T cell receptor beta chains were read from a single sample in a study of neoadjuvant nivolumab and ipilimumab in lung cancer. Sequenced by immunoSEQ multiplex PCR; TCRdb stores in-frame clones only, minus some. The profile shows over 15,000 clones, roughly 76% of them singletons. The sequences come from tumor tissue, collected after neoadjuvant nivolumab, alone or with ipilimumab, at or shortly before surgery. The receptor source for this set is an adult with non-small cell lung cancer. Both conserved end residues are part of each CDR3. A D gene is named only where the DNA matches it firmly. Size values are once, few and many counts, or a class for expanded clones, and some rows have none.

v_call: TRBV30
d_call: .
clone_size: .
j_call: TRBJ1-2
cdr3_nt: TGTGCCTGGGGCACAAACTATGGCTACACCTTC
cdr3_aa: CAWGTNYGYTF

v_call: TRBV5-4
d_call: .
clone_size: once
j_call: TRBJ2-7
cdr3_nt: TGTGCCAGCAGCTTGGGGTCAGGGGGGGACGGAAAGCAGTACTTC
cdr3_aa: CASSLGSGGDGKQYF

v_call: TRBV5-6
d_call: TRBD1
clone_size: once
j_call: TRBJ2-5
cdr3_nt: TGTGCCAGCAGCGGCGGTGGGACAGCACAAGAGACCCAGTACTTC
cdr3_aa: CASSGGGTAQETQYF

v_call: TRBV10-2
d_call: .
clone_size: .
j_call: TRBJ2-7
cdr3_nt: TGCGCCAGCCATGGCAGTTCCTACGAGCAGTACTTC
cdr3_aa: CASHGSSYEQYF

v_call: TRBV7-3
d_call: .
clone_size: .
j_call: TRBJ2-7
cdr3_nt: TGTGCCAGCAGCTTAGGAGGGTTAATCGACGAGCAGTACTTC
cdr3_aa: CASSLGGLIDEQYF

v_call: TRBV7-9
d_call: TRBD2
clone_size: .
j_call: TRBJ2-3
cdr3_nt: TGTGCCAGCAGCCCAACCGGGGCTAGCGGGGGAGATACGCAGTATTTT
cdr3_aa: CASSPTGASGGDTQYF

v_call: TRBV2
d_call: TRBD2
clone_size: .
j_call: TRBJ2-5
cdr3_nt: TGTGCCAGCAGTCCGCAATTTGGACTAGCTAGAGAGACCCAGTACTTC
cdr3_aa: CASSPQFGLARETQYF

v_call: TRBV7-9
d_call: .
clone_size: few
j_call: TRBJ2-6
cdr3_nt: TGTGCCAGCAGCTTCCAGACGGCTGGGGCCAACGTCCTGACTTTC
cdr3_aa: CASSFQTAGANVLTF

v_call: TRBV5-1
d_call: .
clone_size: .
j_call: TRBJ1-1
cdr3_nt: TGCGCCAGCAGCTTGGAACCGAACACTGAAGCTTTCTTT
cdr3_aa: CASSLEPNTEAFF

v_call: TRBV7-2
d_call: .
clone_size: .
j_call: TRBJ2-7
cdr3_nt: TGTGCCAGCAGCCTAACCTACGAGCAGTACTTC
cdr3_aa: CASSLTYEQYF

v_call: TRBV7-3
d_call: TRBD1
clone_size: .
j_call: TRBJ1-6
cdr3_nt: TGTGCCAGCAGCTTAACCGGACAGGGGGAAAGCTCACCCCTCCACTTT
cdr3_aa: CASSLTGQGESSPLHF

v_call: TRBV9
d_call: .
clone_size: medium-sized
j_call: TRBJ2-1
cdr3_nt: TGTGCCAGCAGCGTAGGAAGGACACTCAATGAGCAGTTCTTC
cdr3_aa: CASSVGRTLNEQFF

v_call: TRBV6-1
d_call: .
clone_size: .
j_call: TRBJ2-7
cdr3_nt: TGTGCCAGCAGTGTCGGGGACGAGCAGTACTTC
cdr3_aa: CASSVGDEQYF

v_call: TRBV18
d_call: .
clone_size: .
j_call: TRBJ2-5
cdr3_nt: TGTGCCAGCTCACCAAGACTGGTGCGGGCGCAAGAGACCCAGTACTTC
cdr3_aa: CASSPRLVRAQETQYF

v_call: TRBV7-9
d_call: .
clone_size: .
j_call: TRBJ1-1
cdr3_nt: TGTGCCAGCAGCTTCCGATACGACACTGAAGCTTTCTTT
cdr3_aa: CASSFRYDTEAFF

v_call: TRBV30
d_call: TRBD1
clone_size: few
j_call: TRBJ1-6
cdr3_nt: TGTGCCTGGAGTTCGGGACAGGATAATTCACCCCTCCACTTT
cdr3_aa: CAWSSGQDNSPLHF

v_call: TRBV29-1
d_call: TRBD1
clone_size: .
j_call: TRBJ1-1
cdr3_nt: TGCAGCGCTAAGACAGGGGAGGTCTACACTGAAGCTTTCTTT
cdr3_aa: CSAKTGEVYTEAFF

v_call: TRBV4-2
d_call: TRBD2
clone_size: .
j_call: TRBJ2-1
cdr3_nt: TGTGCCTCGGGGGGTGAGTTCTTC
cdr3_aa: CASGGEFF

v_call: TRBV4-2
d_call: .
clone_size: .
j_call: TRBJ2-4
cdr3_nt: TGTGCCAGCAGCCAAGATGCCGCGAAAAACATTCAGTACTTC
cdr3_aa: CASSQDAAKNIQYF

v_call: TRBV5-1
d_call: .
clone_size: .
j_call: TRBJ1-3
cdr3_nt: TGCGCCAGCAGCTCCGGGTTTGGGGGAAACACCATATATTTT
cdr3_aa: CASSSGFGGNTIYF

v_call: TRBV2
d_call: .
clone_size: .
j_call: TRBJ2-1
cdr3_nt: TGTGCCAGCAGTGTGCCGGGACTGAGCTCCTACAATGAGCAGTTCTTC
cdr3_aa: CASSVPGLSSYNEQFF

v_call: TRBV5-5
d_call: .
clone_size: few
j_call: TRBJ1-2
cdr3_nt: TGTGCCAGCAGCTTGGACTGGACAGCATATAACTATGGCTACACCTTC
cdr3_aa: CASSLDWTAYNYGYTF

v_call: TRBV5-5
d_call: .
clone_size: .
j_call: TRBJ1-5
cdr3_nt: TGTGCCAGCAGCGTCGGGCCGCAGCAATATAGCAATCAGCCCCAGCATTTT
cdr3_aa: CASSVGPQQYSNQPQHF

v_call: TRBV5-6
d_call: .
clone_size: .
j_call: TRBJ2-3
cdr3_nt: TGTGCCAGCAGCTTGGGGACCAACACAGATACGCAGTATTTT
cdr3_aa: CASSLGTNTDTQYF

v_call: TRBV30
d_call: TRBD1
clone_size: large
j_call: TRBJ2-7
cdr3_nt: TGTGCCTGGAGTGTGGGACAGAGCTACGAGCAGTACTTC
cdr3_aa: CAWSVGQSYEQYF

v_call: TRBV6-5
d_call: .
clone_size: .
j_call: TRBJ1-2
cdr3_nt: TGTGCCAGCACCCGGGGCAGGGGTAACTATGGCTACACCTTC
cdr3_aa: CASTRGRGNYGYTF

v_call: TRBV4-2
d_call: .
clone_size: .
j_call: TRBJ1-2
cdr3_nt: TGTGCCAGCAGCCAACGTCTCTCAGGGGAGGGCGATGGCTACACCTTC
cdr3_aa: CASSQRLSGEGDGYTF

v_call: TRBV11-1
d_call: .
clone_size: once
j_call: TRBJ1-2
cdr3_nt: TGTGCCAGCAGCGCTGGCAGGGCGTATGGCTACACCTTC
cdr3_aa: CASSAGRAYGYTF

v_call: TRBV13
d_call: .
clone_size: .
j_call: TRBJ2-7
cdr3_nt: TGTGCCAGCAGCTTTCCAGGGAACTCACGCTACGAGCAGTACTTC
cdr3_aa: CASSFPGNSRYEQYF

v_call: TRBV14
d_call: .
clone_size: .
j_call: TRBJ1-5
cdr3_nt: TGTGCCAGCAGCCCGGCCCTGGATCAGCCCCAGCATTTT
cdr3_aa: CASSPALDQPQHF

v_call: TRBV9
d_call: .
clone_size: .
j_call: TRBJ2-2
cdr3_nt: TGTGCCAGCAGCGTAGGGGTTACGAACACCGGGGAGCTGTTTTTT
cdr3_aa: CASSVGVTNTGELFF

v_call: TRBV23-1
d_call: .
clone_size: .
j_call: TRBJ2-7
cdr3_nt: TGCGCCAGCAGTCAACTCCGGGCCTCGAATTCCTACGAGCAGTACTTC
cdr3_aa: CASSQLRASNSYEQYF

v_call: TRBV7-2
d_call: TRBD1
clone_size: .
j_call: TRBJ2-5
cdr3_nt: TGTGCCAGCAGCTTCCACAGGGGGATGGAGACCCAGTACTTC
cdr3_aa: CASSFHRGMETQYF

v_call: TRBV7-2
d_call: TRBD2
clone_size: .
j_call: TRBJ2-7
cdr3_nt: TGTGCCAGCAGCTTAACCAGCGGGGGGTACGAGCAGTACTTC
cdr3_aa: CASSLTSGGYEQYF

v_call: TRBV6-5
d_call: TRBD1
clone_size: .
j_call: TRBJ1-1
cdr3_nt: TGTGCCAGCAGCCCGAAGACAGGGGGAGTCACTGAAGCTTTCTTT
cdr3_aa: CASSPKTGGVTEAFF

v_call: TRBV6-1
d_call: .
clone_size: .
j_call: TRBJ2-3
cdr3_nt: TGTGCCAGCAGTGAAGCTTTTACAGATACGCAGTATTTT
cdr3_aa: CASSEAFTDTQYF

v_call: TRBV7-2
d_call: TRBD1
clone_size: .
j_call: TRBJ1-5
cdr3_nt: TGTGCCAGCAGCCCAGGGACAGGGGGGATCAATCAGCCCCAGCATTTT
cdr3_aa: CASSPGTGGINQPQHF

v_call: TRBV14
d_call: .
clone_size: few
j_call: TRBJ1-2
cdr3_nt: TGTGCCAGCAGCCGACAGGAGGCTACCTATGGCTACACCTTC
cdr3_aa: CASSRQEATYGYTF

v_call: TRBV30
d_call: TRBD1
clone_size: once
j_call: TRBJ1-4
cdr3_nt: TGTGCCTGGAGTGGTGGGACAGGGACTAATGAAAAACTGTTTTTT
cdr3_aa: CAWSGGTGTNEKLFF

v_call: TRBV6-5
d_call: .
clone_size: .
j_call: TRBJ1-5
cdr3_nt: TGTGCCAGCAGTGACGGCCATAGCAATCAGCCCCAGCATTTT
cdr3_aa: CASSDGHSNQPQHF

v_call: TRBV11-3
d_call: TRBD1
clone_size: .
j_call: TRBJ2-7
cdr3_nt: TGTGCCAGCAGTTCTCCGGGACAGGGCTCCTACGAGCAGTACTTC
cdr3_aa: CASSSPGQGSYEQYF

v_call: TRBV7-3
d_call: .
clone_size: .
j_call: TRBJ2-3
cdr3_nt: TGTGCCAGCAGCTTAGGTGGGCCAGATACGCAGTATTTT
cdr3_aa: CASSLGGPDTQYF

v_call: TRBV6-1
d_call: .
clone_size: .
j_call: TRBJ1-5
cdr3_nt: TGTGCCAGCAGTGAATCCAGTTGGCCCGCCCAGCATTTT
cdr3_aa: CASSESSWPAQHF

v_call: TRBV18
d_call: TRBD2
clone_size: .
j_call: TRBJ2-5
cdr3_nt: TGTGCCAGCTCGCCGGGACTAGCTCCGGAGACCCAGTACTTC
cdr3_aa: CASSPGLAPETQYF

v_call: TRBV7-2
d_call: TRBD1
clone_size: once
j_call: TRBJ1-1
cdr3_nt: TGTGCCAGCAGCTTAACAGGGGGGACTGAAGCTTTCTTT
cdr3_aa: CASSLTGGTEAFF

v_call: TRBV19
d_call: TRBD2
clone_size: .
j_call: TRBJ2-5
cdr3_nt: TGTGCCAGTAGTACCAGGGGACTAGCACGGGGAGAGACCCAGTACTTC
cdr3_aa: CASSTRGLARGETQYF

v_call: TRBV7-2
d_call: .
clone_size: .
j_call: TRBJ2-5
cdr3_nt: TGTGCCAGCAGCTTAGCCGGCGGAGAGACCCAGTACTTC
cdr3_aa: CASSLAGGETQYF

v_call: TRBV9
d_call: .
clone_size: .
j_call: TRBJ2-3
cdr3_nt: TGTGCCAGCAGCGTAGGCCCCTCGGTCGCAGCGGACGGCACAGATACGCAGTATTTT
cdr3_aa: CASSVGPSVAADGTDTQYF

v_call: TRBV19
d_call: TRBD2
clone_size: .
j_call: TRBJ2-3
cdr3_nt: TGTGCCAGTAGTCCAGCGGGGGGAAGCACAGATACGCAGTATTTT
cdr3_aa: CASSPAGGSTDTQYF

v_call: TRBV25-1
d_call: TRBD1
clone_size: .
j_call: TRBJ1-1
cdr3_nt: TGTGCCAGCAGTGACCCGAACAGGGGAGGCACTGAAGCTTTCTTT
cdr3_aa: CASSDPNRGGTEAFF

v_call: TRBV5-1
d_call: .
clone_size: few
j_call: TRBJ1-6
cdr3_nt: TGCGCCAGTCGACCGGGACTAAGGAATTCACCCCTCCACTTT
cdr3_aa: CASRPGLRNSPLHF

v_call: TRBV7-9
d_call: .
clone_size: .
j_call: TRBJ2-5
cdr3_nt: TGTGCCAGCAGCTTATGGGGGTACCAAGAGACCCAGTACTTC
cdr3_aa: CASSLWGYQETQYF

v_call: TRBV7-2
d_call: TRBD1
clone_size: .
j_call: TRBJ1-1
cdr3_nt: TGTGCCAGCAGCCTTATGACAGGGACGCACACTGAAGCTTTCTTT
cdr3_aa: CASSLMTGTHTEAFF

v_call: TRBV13
d_call: .
clone_size: once
j_call: TRBJ1-5
cdr3_nt: TGTGCCAGCAGCTCGGGACATCGGAACAATCAGCCCCAGCATTTT
cdr3_aa: CASSSGHRNNQPQHF

v_call: TRBV29-1
d_call: .
clone_size: once
j_call: TRBJ2-5
cdr3_nt: TGCAGCGGCCGGGGGCAAGAGACCCAGTACTTC
cdr3_aa: CSGRGQETQYF

v_call: TRBV5-6
d_call: .
clone_size: .
j_call: TRBJ1-1
cdr3_nt: TGTGCCAGCAGCTCTGGGGACTGGAACACTGAAGCTTTCTTT
cdr3_aa: CASSSGDWNTEAFF

v_call: TRBV29-1
d_call: .
clone_size: few
j_call: TRBJ2-4
cdr3_nt: TGCAGCGTTGAAGAACAGCCTAGAGGGCAGTACTTC
cdr3_aa: CSVEEQPRGQYF

v_call: TRBV6-4
d_call: .
clone_size: once
j_call: TRBJ2-5
cdr3_nt: TGTGCCAGCAGTGCCCCCCGCCGGGGGCCCCAAGAGACCCAGTACTTC
cdr3_aa: CASSAPRRGPQETQYF

v_call: TRBV25-1
d_call: .
clone_size: .
j_call: TRBJ1-4
cdr3_nt: TGTGCCAGCAGATCGGGTCAGTCTAATGAAAAACTGTTTTTT
cdr3_aa: CASRSGQSNEKLFF

v_call: TRBV7-2
d_call: .
clone_size: .
j_call: TRBJ1-2
cdr3_nt: TGTGCCAGCAGCCCAGGTGTGGAGGTTATTGGCTACACCTTC
cdr3_aa: CASSPGVEVIGYTF